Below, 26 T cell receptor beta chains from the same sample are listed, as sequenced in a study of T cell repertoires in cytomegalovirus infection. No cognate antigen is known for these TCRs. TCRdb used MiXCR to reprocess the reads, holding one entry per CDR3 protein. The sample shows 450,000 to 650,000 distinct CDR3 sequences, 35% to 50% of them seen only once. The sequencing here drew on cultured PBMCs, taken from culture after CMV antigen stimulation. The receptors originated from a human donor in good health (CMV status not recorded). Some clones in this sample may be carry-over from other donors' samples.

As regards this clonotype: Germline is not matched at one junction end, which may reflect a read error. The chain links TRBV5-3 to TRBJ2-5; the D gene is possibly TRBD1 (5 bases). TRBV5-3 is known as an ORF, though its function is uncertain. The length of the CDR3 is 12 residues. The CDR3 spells CASSLAGQTQYF. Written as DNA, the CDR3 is TGTGCCAGCAGCTTGGCAGGGCAGACCCAGTACTTC.

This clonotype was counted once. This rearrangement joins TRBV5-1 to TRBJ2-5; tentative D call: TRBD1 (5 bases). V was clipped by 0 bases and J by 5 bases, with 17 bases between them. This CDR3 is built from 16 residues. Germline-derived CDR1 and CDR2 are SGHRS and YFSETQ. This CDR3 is CASSLAPRGLGETQYF. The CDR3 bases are TGCGCCAGCAGCTTGGCACCAAGGGGATTAGGCGAGACCCAGTACTTC.

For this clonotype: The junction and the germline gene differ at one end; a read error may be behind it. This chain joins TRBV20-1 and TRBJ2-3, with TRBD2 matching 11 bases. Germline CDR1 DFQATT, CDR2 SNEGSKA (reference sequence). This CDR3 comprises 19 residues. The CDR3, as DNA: TGCAGTGCCAGAGCTCCCCCCCCTTTAGCGGGGGGGCCGACAGATACGCAGTATTTT. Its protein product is CSARAPPPLAGGPTDTQYF.

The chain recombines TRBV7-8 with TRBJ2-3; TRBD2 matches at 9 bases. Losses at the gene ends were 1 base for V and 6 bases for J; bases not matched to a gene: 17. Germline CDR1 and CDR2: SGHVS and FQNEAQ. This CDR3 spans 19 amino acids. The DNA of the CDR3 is TGTGCCAGCAGCTTAGTATTAGGTCTCGCTAGCGGGGTCCACGATACGCAGTATTTT. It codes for CASSLVLGLASGVHDTQYF.

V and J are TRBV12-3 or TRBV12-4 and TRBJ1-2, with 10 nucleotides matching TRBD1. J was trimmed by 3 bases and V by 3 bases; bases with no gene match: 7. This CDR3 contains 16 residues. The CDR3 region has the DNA TGTGCCAGCAGTTTTAGACAGGGGGCGAGCGACTATGGCTACACCTTC. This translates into CASSFRQGASDYGYTF.

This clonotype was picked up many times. CDR3 in DNA: TGTGCCAGCAGCTTAGGTGACAGCACAGATACGCAGTATTTT. It is translated as CASSLGDSTDTQYF. V usage is TRBV7-9 and J usage is TRBJ2-3; D remains ambiguous. The CDR3 loop spans 14 amino acids. Germline V gives CDR1 SEHNR, CDR2 FQNEAQ (reference sequence). Deletions cut 1 base from V and 0 bases from J, with 5 bases between.

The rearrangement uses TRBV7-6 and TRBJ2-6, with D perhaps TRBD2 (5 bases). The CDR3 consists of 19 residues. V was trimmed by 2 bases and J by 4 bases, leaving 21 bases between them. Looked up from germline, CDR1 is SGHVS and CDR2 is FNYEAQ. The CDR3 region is CASSLTASSGISGANVLTF. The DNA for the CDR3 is TGTGCCAGCAGCTTAACAGCTTCGTCGGGGATTTCCGGGGCCAACGTCCTGACTTTC.

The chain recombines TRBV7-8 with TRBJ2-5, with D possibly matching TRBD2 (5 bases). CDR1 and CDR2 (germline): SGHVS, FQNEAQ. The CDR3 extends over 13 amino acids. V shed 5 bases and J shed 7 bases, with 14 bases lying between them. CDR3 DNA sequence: TGTGCCAGCAGCCTCAGCGGACGCGGGACCCAGTACTTC. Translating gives CASSLSGRGTQYF.

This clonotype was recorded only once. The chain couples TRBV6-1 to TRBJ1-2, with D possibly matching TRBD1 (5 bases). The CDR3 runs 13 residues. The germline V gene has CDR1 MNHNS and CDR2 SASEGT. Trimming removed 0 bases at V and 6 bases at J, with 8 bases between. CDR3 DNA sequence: TGTGCCAGCAGTGAAGCGCCCAGGGATGGCTACACCTTC. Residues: CASSEAPRDGYTF.

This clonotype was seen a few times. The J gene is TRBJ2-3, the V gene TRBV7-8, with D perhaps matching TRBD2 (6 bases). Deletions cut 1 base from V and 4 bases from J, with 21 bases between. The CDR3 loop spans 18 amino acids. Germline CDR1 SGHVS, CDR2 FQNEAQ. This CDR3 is CASSLVPPGVAGSDTQYF. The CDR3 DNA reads TGTGCCAGCAGCTTAGTTCCCCCGGGGGTAGCAGGGTCAGATACGCAGTATTTT.

The CDR3 nucleotides are TGTGCCAGCAGCTCTCGGACAGCAAACACCGGGGAGCTGTTTTTT. This codes for CASSSRTANTGELFF. J is TRBJ2-2 and V is TRBV11-2, with D possibly TRBD1 on 6 matching bases. CDR1 SGHAT and CDR2 FQNNGV come from the germline V gene. This CDR3 contains 15 residues. V was clipped by 4 bases and J by 2 bases, with 11 bases between them.

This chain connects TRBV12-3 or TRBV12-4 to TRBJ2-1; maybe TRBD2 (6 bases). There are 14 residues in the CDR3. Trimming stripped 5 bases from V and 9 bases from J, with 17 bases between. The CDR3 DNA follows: TGTGCCAGCAGTCCTCGTCGGGGGAAAACTGAGCAGTTCTTC. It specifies CASSPRRGKTEQFF.

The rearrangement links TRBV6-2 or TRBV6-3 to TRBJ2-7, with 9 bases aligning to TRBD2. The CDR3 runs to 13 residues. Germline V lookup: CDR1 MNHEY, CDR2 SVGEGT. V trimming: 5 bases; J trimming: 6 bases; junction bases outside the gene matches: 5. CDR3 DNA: TGTGCCAGCAGTAGCGGGAGGACTCGCGAGCAGTACTTC. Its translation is CASSSGRTREQYF.

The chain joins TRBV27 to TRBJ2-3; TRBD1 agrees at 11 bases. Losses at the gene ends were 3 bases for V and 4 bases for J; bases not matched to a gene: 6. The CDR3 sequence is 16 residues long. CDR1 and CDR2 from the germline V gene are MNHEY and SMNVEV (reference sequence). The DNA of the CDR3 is TGTGCCAGCAGTTTCCTCGGACAGGGGGCCTCAGATACGCAGTATTTT. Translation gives CASSFLGQGASDTQYF.

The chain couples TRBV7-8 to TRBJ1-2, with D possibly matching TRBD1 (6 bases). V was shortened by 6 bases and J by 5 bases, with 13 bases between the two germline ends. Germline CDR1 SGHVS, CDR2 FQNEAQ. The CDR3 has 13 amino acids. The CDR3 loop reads CASRQGRGYGYTF. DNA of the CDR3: TGTGCCAGCAGGCAAGGCAGGGGTTATGGCTACACCTTC.

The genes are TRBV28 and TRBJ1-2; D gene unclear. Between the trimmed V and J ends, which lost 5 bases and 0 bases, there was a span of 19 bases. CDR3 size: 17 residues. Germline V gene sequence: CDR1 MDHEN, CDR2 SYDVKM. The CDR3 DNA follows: TGTGCCAGCAGTACTATAGGCCGGCCACCCTCTAACTATGGCTACACCTTC. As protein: CASSTIGRPPSNYGYTF.

CDR3: CASSYRAGSDTQYF. CDR3 bases: TGTGCCAGCAGCTACCGAGCGGGGTCAGATACGCAGTATTTT. This rearrangement joins TRBV7-2 to TRBJ2-3, with 7 bases lining up with TRBD2. Losses at the gene ends were 4 bases for V and 4 bases for J; bases not matched to a gene: 5. The CDR3 length is 14 residues. The germline gives CDR1 SGHTA, CDR2 FQGNSA. The full variable domain, completed using reference TRBV7-2 and TRBJ2-3, is GAGVSQSPSNKVTEKGKDVELRCDPISGHTALYWYRQSLGQGLEFLIYFQGNSAPDKSGLPSDRFSAERTGGSVSTLTIQRTQQEDSAVYLCASSYRAGSDTQYFGPGTRLTVL.

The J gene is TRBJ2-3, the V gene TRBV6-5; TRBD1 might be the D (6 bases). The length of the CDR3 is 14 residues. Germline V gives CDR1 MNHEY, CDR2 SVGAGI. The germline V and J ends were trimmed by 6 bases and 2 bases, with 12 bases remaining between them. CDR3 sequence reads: CASSQPGDTDTQYF. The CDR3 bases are TGTGCCAGCAGCCAACCAGGGGACACAGATACGCAGTATTTT.

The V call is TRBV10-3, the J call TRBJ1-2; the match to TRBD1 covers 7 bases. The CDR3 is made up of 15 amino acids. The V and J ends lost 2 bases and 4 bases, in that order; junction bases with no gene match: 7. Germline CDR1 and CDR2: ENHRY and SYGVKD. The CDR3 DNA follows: TGTGCCATCAGTGAGGGATTACAGGGGACCTATGGCTACACCTTC. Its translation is CAISEGLQGTYGYTF.

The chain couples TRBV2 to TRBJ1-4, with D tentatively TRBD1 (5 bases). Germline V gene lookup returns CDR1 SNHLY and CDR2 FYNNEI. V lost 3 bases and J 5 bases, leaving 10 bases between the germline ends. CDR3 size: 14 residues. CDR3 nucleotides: TGTGCCAGCAGTGAGGGGACGAGGAATGAAAAACTGTTTTTT. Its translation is CASSEGTRNEKLFF. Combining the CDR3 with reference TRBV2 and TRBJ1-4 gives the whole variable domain EPEVTQTPSHQVTQMGQEVILRCVPISNHLYFYWYRQILGQKVEFLVSFYNNEISEKSEIFDDQFSVERPDGSNFTLKIRSTKLEDSAMYFCASSEGTRNEKLFFGSGTQLSVL.

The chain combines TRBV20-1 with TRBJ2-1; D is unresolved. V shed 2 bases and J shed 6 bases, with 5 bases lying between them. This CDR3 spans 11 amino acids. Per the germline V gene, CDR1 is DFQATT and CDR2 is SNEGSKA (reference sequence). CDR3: CSARLLNEQFF. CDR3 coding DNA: TGCAGTGCTAGACTGCTCAATGAGCAGTTCTTC.

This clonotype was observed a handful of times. CDR3 nucleotides: TGTGCCAGCAGCTTATCCGCCGGGGTTCCTGAAGCTTTCTTT. This gives the protein CASSLSAGVPEAFF. The rearrangement joins TRBV7-2 to TRBJ1-1; D unclear. Germline V gene lookup returns CDR1 SGHTA and CDR2 FQGNSA. This CDR3 has 14 amino acids. V was pared by 2 bases and J by 6 bases, with 13 bases between.

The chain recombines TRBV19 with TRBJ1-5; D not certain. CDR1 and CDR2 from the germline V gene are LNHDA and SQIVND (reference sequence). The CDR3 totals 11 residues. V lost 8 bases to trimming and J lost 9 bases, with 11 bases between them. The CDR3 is CASGVGWPQHF. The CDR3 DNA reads TGTGCCAGTGGTGTGGGGTGGCCCCAGCATTTT.

Here the CDR3 reads CASSLSSEQTYEQYF. The CDR3 coding sequence is TGTGCCAGCAGCTTAAGTAGCGAACAAACCTACGAGCAGTACTTC. The gene calls are TRBV7-2 and TRBJ2-7; tentatively, D is TRBD2 (5 bases). V dropped 2 bases and J dropped 2 bases, with 13 bases sitting between them. The CDR3 spans 15 residues. Germline loops: CDR1 SGHTA, CDR2 FQGNSA.

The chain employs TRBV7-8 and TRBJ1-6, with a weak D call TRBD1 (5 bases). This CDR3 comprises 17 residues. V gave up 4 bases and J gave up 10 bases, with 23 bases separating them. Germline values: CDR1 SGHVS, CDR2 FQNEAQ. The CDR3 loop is CASSYYADGGLGSPLHF. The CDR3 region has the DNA TGTGCCAGCAGCTACTACGCCGACGGGGGGTTAGGGTCACCCCTCCACTTT.

CDR3 region: CASSARPGGASGELFF. DNA for the CDR3: TGTGCCAGCAGCGCACGCCCAGGAGGGGCGTCCGGGGAGCTGTTTTTT. The chain couples TRBV5-5 to TRBJ2-2; a weak D match, TRBD2 (6 bases). The CDR3 runs 16 residues. V was shortened by 4 bases and J by 6 bases, with 19 bases between the two germline ends. Germline V gives CDR1 SGHKS, CDR2 YYEKEE (reference sequence).